The clone carrying this T cell receptor (beta chain) was picked up one time. The sample comes from a study of control samples from healthy donors and cancer patients. The CDR3 length is 15 residues. V shed 1 base and J shed 2 bases, with 8 bases lying between them. Germline values: CDR1 SGHVS, CDR2 FNYEAQ. Method: immunoSEQ multiplex PCR; TCRdb's copy keeps in-frame clones and lacks some. The profile shows about 12,000 clones, 88% of them singletons. Sequenced sample: formalin-fixed, paraffin-embedded tissue. The rearrangement links TRBV7-6 to TRBJ2-2; no definite D call. The clonotype comes from a male donor with melanoma. The CDR3 sequence: CASSLGEDNTGELFF. For the CDR3, the DNA is TGTGCCAGCAGCTTAGGGGAAGATAACACCGGGGAGCTGTTTTTT. Full variable domain (missing parts from reference TRBV7-6 and TRBJ2-2): GAGVSQSPRYKVTKRGQDVALRCDPISGHVSLYWYRQALGQGPEFLTYFNYEAQQDKSGLPNDRFSAERPEGSISTLTIQRTEQRDSAMYRCASSLGEDNTGELFFGEGSRLTVL.